The 14 T cell receptor beta chains reported below all come from one sample, sequenced in a study of cytomegalovirus exposure and HLA in healthy donors. The PCR used 60 Vbeta and 13 Jbeta primers. Sequenced by immunoSEQ multiplex PCR; TCRdb stores in-frame clones only, minus some. The sample table includes 200,000 to 250,000 clones. Sequencing was carried out using PBMCs. The source of these receptors is a girl aged 2 to 10 in good health and CMV-seropositive.

CDR3 sequence reads: CASSQANQPQHF. The CDR3 coding sequence is TGCGCCAGCAGCCAGGCGAATCAGCCCCAGCATTTT. The chain employs TRBV10-1 and TRBJ1-5; unclear D gene. CDR1 WNHNN and CDR2 SYGVQD come from the germline V gene (reference sequence). V gave up 6 bases and J gave up 4 bases, with 7 bases separating them. The CDR3 covers 12 residues.

The genes are TRBV27 and TRBJ1-2; perhaps TRBD1 as D (6 bases). The germline gives CDR1 MNHEY, CDR2 SMNVEV (reference sequence). The CDR3 spans 13 residues. The germline V and J ends were trimmed by 6 bases and 6 bases, with 14 bases remaining between them. For the CDR3, the DNA is TGTGCCAGCAGGGACAGCTCCGAGGATGGCTACACCTTC. Its protein is CASRDSSEDGYTF.

This chain uses TRBV7-8 with TRBJ1-2; D unclear. This CDR3 has 15 residues. Trimming left V 1 base short and J 8 bases short, with 17 bases between. Germline V gives CDR1 SGHVS, CDR2 FQNEAQ. The CDR3 protein is CASSLVYGQEGGYTF. The DNA for the CDR3 is TGTGCCAGCAGCTTAGTATACGGGCAGGAGGGAGGCTACACCTTC. Combining the CDR3 with reference TRBV7-8 and TRBJ1-2 gives the whole variable domain GAGVSQSPRYKVAKRGQDVALRCDPISGHVSLFWYQQALGQGPEFLTYFQNEAQLDKSGLPSDRFFAERPEGSVSTLKIQRTQQEDSAVYLCASSLVYGQEGGYTFGSGTRLTVV.

This chain links TRBV5-1 with TRBJ2-3; TRBD2 agrees at 7 bases. Germline CDR1 and CDR2: SGHRS and YFSETQ. The J segment lost 0 bases and the V segment lost 2 bases, leaving 6 bases of the junction unmatched. This CDR3 has 16 residues. CDR3 loop: CASSFIGRGSTDTQYF. In DNA, the CDR3 is TGCGCCAGCAGCTTTATTGGGCGGGGGAGCACAGATACGCAGTATTTT.

The J gene is TRBJ2-3, the V gene TRBV6-5, with D uncertain. With 5 bases removed from V and 0 bases from J, the gap between germline ends came to 12 bases. CDR3 length equals 15 residues. The germline gives CDR1 MNHEY, CDR2 SVGAGI. This CDR3 is CASSPLVSSTDTQYF. Here the CDR3 DNA reads TGTGCCAGCAGTCCTCTAGTGAGTAGCACAGATACGCAGTATTTT.

J is TRBJ2-1 and V is TRBV19; 10 bases are a match to TRBD2. The CDR3 runs to 15 residues. V lost 11 bases and J lost 0; bases outside the gene matches: 7. CDR1 and CDR2 from the germline V gene are LNHDA and SQIVND (reference sequence). Here the CDR3 DNA reads TGTGCCTCTCGGCTAGCGGGAGTCTCCTACAATGAGCAGTTCTTC. Translation gives CASRLAGVSYNEQFF.

J is TRBJ2-5 and V is TRBV11-2, with 12 nucleotides matching TRBD2. Germline-derived CDR1 and CDR2 are SGHAT and FQNNGV. CDR3 length equals 18 residues. Losses at the gene ends were 5 bases for V and 4 bases for J; bases not matched to a gene: 14. CDR3 sequence reads: CASSSGSTSGRRGETQYF. CDR3 DNA sequence: TGTGCCAGCAGCAGCGGATCGACTAGCGGGAGAAGAGGAGAGACCCAGTACTTC.

V usage is TRBV7-2 and J usage is TRBJ1-1; D may be TRBD1 (5 bases). Germline loops: CDR1 SGHTA, CDR2 FQGNSA. The CDR3 has 14 amino acids. Trimming shortened V by 6 bases and J by 0 bases, and 11 bases separated the two germline ends. CDR3 DNA: TGTGCCAGCAGTCTCAGGGCGCTGAACACTGAAGCTTTCTTT. This sequence encodes CASSLRALNTEAFF.

The chain recombines TRBV19 with TRBJ2-2, with D maybe TRBD1 (5 bases). Trimming cost V 9 bases and J 1 base, with 15 bases left between them. The CDR3 contains 15 residues. CDR1 is LNHDA and CDR2 is SQIVND in the germline V gene (reference sequence). The chain's CDR3 is CASYGAPLNTGELFF. CDR3 in DNA: TGTGCCAGCTATGGGGCGCCACTGAACACCGGGGAGCTGTTTTTT.

V gene TRBV7-9 combines with J gene TRBJ1-1; D is undetermined. The CDR3 length is 15 residues. Germline V CDR1 and CDR2: SEHNR, FQNEAQ (reference sequence). V was shortened by 7 bases and J by 3 bases, with 18 bases between the two germline ends. CDR3 in amino acids: CASTPRGSSYTEAFF. The CDR3, as DNA: TGTGCCAGCACCCCTAGAGGCAGTTCTTACACTGAAGCTTTCTTT.

The rearrangement joins TRBV6-5 to TRBJ1-4; the D is unclear. Between the trimmed V and J ends, which lost 10 bases and 8 bases, there was a span of 17 bases. The CDR3 loop spans 13 amino acids. Looked up from germline, CDR1 is MNHEY and CDR2 is SVGAGI. The CDR3 here is CATYGKKGEKLFF. The CDR3 DNA follows: TGTGCCACCTACGGGAAAAAAGGGGAAAAACTGTTTTTT.

The CDR3 sequence: CSVEDQGIYGYTF. CDR3 nucleotides: TGCAGCGTTGAAGATCAGGGAATCTATGGCTACACCTTC. V usage is TRBV29-1 and J usage is TRBJ1-2, with D tentatively TRBD1 (5 bases). In germline, CDR1 is SQVTM, CDR2 ANQGSEA. This CDR3 spans 13 amino acids. V lost 0 bases, J lost 4 bases, and 9 bases lay in between.

J is TRBJ1-3 and V is TRBV30; D gene unclear. Per germline, CDR1 GTSNPN and CDR2 SVGIG (reference sequence). CDR3 length: 16 residues. Trimming left V 0 bases short and J 2 bases short, with 14 bases between. The CDR3 is CAWSVEGWVPGNTIYF. For the CDR3, the DNA is TGTGCCTGGAGTGTAGAGGGATGGGTCCCTGGAAACACCATATATTTT.

This sequence joins TRBV27 and TRBJ1-6, with TRBD1 matching 9 bases. CDR1 and CDR2 from the germline V gene are MNHEY and SMNVEV (reference sequence). The CDR3 is made up of 15 amino acids. The J segment lost 7 bases and the V segment lost 6 bases, leaving 7 bases of the junction unmatched. The CDR3 sequence is CASRATTGGNSPLHF. The CDR3 DNA is TGTGCCAGCAGGGCTACGACAGGGGGGAATTCACCCCTCCACTTT.